The 20 T cell receptor beta chains below all came from one sample that was sequenced in a study of T cell responses to AZD1222 COVID-19 vaccine. Clones were read by immunoSEQ multiplex PCR, and TCRdb kept only the in-frame ones, dropping some. The repertoire holds tens of thousands of clones, with around nine tenths as singletons. Sequenced here: peripheral blood, sampled 28 days after the second AZD1222 dose. These receptor sequences come from an adult who received the AZD1222 COVID-19 vaccine.

This clone showed up just a few times. The CDR3 loop is CASSLGGRAYNEQFF. The CDR3 nucleotides are TGTGCCAGCAGCTTGGGCGGGAGGGCCTACAATGAGCAGTTCTTC. The rearrangement uses TRBV5-5 and TRBJ2-1; 9 nucleotides line up with TRBD2. The CDR3 runs to 15 residues. Germline CDR1 is SGHKS and CDR2 is YYEKEE (reference sequence). V gave up 0 bases and J gave up 2 bases; unmatched junction bases: 0.

V usage is TRBV7-9 and J usage is TRBJ2-7; D might be TRBD2 (5 bases). The CDR3 sequence is 16 residues long. Germline CDR1 SEHNR, CDR2 FQNEAQ (reference sequence). Trimming took 2 bases from V and 7 from J, leaving 21 bases between them. The CDR3 sequence: CASSLSAEGRSWEQYF. Here the CDR3 DNA reads TGTGCCAGCAGCTTATCAGCGGAAGGGCGCTCGTGGGAGCAGTACTTC.

The rearrangement uses TRBV5-1 and TRBJ1-4, with TRBD1 matching 8 bases. V was clipped by 0 bases and J by 10 bases; unmatched bases: 8. The CDR3 sequence is 15 residues long. CDR1 and CDR2 from the germline V gene are SGHRS and YFSETQ. The CDR3, as DNA: TGCGCCAGCAGCTTGGGGGGGACAGGAGGAGGAAAACTGTTTTTT. Its translation: CASSLGGTGGGKLFF.

The rearrangement uses TRBV5-8 and TRBJ2-1; 12 bases align to TRBD2. The V gene end was trimmed by 5 bases and the J gene end by 6 bases; junction bases not matched to a gene: 6. Germline V gives CDR1 SGHTS, CDR2 YDEGEE. The CDR3 runs 15 residues. This chain's CDR3 is CASRGASGRVNEQFF. DNA for the CDR3: TGTGCCAGCAGGGGGGCTAGCGGGAGGGTCAATGAGCAGTTCTTC.

This chain uses TRBV5-6 with TRBJ1-6; possibly TRBD1 for D (6 bases). The V gene lost 4 bases and the J gene lost 10 bases, with 18 bases spanning the gap. Germline V CDR1 and CDR2: SGHDT, YYEEEE. The CDR3 has 15 amino acids. The CDR3 region is CASSRGTPRDSPLHF. The CDR3 region has the DNA TGTGCCAGCAGCCGTGGGACACCTCGGGACTCACCCCTCCACTTT.

The V call is TRBV20-1, the J call TRBJ1-5; no reliable D call. Trimming removed 3 bases at V and 3 bases at J, with 12 bases between. Germline V gene data show CDR1 as DFQATT and CDR2 as SNEGSKA (reference sequence). The CDR3 runs 14 residues. CDR3 DNA sequence: TGCAGTGCTAGTGATTGGCCAGTCAATCAGCCCCAGCATTTT. Translated: CSASDWPVNQPQHF.

The chain combines TRBV2 with TRBJ1-5; D gene uncertain. Looked up from germline, CDR1 is SNHLY and CDR2 is FYNNEI. V lost 5 bases to trimming and J lost 3 bases, with 11 bases between them. The CDR3 is 14 residues long. The CDR3, as DNA: TGTGCCAGCAGTCCCCTTTTACCCAATCAGCCCCAGCATTTT. Encoded protein: CASSPLLPNQPQHF.

The chain employs TRBV18 and TRBJ1-2; D unclear. Trimming left V 3 bases short and J 8 bases short, with 10 bases between. The length of the CDR3 is 12 residues. CDR1 and CDR2 from the germline V gene are KGHSH and LQKENI. The CDR3 DNA is TGTGCCAGCTCACCGGGTGTCGGAGGCTACACCTTC. Its translation is CASSPGVGGYTF.

There are a few counts of this clone. The V call is TRBV28, the J call TRBJ2-7, with 11 bases that match TRBD2. CDR1 and CDR2 from the germline V gene are MDHEN and SYDVKM. Trimming removed 6 bases from V and 0 bases from J; junction bases left unmatched: 4. This CDR3 is 15 amino acids long. In DNA, the CDR3 is TGTGCCAGCAGGACTAGCGGGGCAAGCTCCTACGAGCAGTACTTC. This encodes CASRTSGASSYEQYF.

The chain recombines TRBV27 with TRBJ2-7; D possibly corresponds to TRBD1 (6 bases). Trimming took 2 bases from V and 4 from J, leaving 9 bases between them. This CDR3 is 13 amino acids long. Looked up from germline, CDR1 is MNHEY and CDR2 is SMNVEV (reference sequence). CDR3 bases: TGTGCCAGCAGTTTAACAGGGTGGTACGAGCAGTACTTC. Translating gives CASSLTGWYEQYF.

This rearrangement joins TRBV27 to TRBJ2-7; 7 bases agree with TRBD2. Germline V lookup: CDR1 MNHEY, CDR2 SMNVEV (reference sequence). This CDR3 contains 15 residues. V was pared by 2 bases and J by 3 bases, with 7 bases of the junction left unmatched. CDR3 in amino acids: CASSLMAGVGYEQYF. In nucleotides, the CDR3 is TGTGCCAGCAGTTTAATGGCGGGAGTTGGCTACGAGCAGTACTTC.

The gene calls are TRBV15 and TRBJ1-5; tentative D call: TRBD1 (5 bases). This CDR3 has 13 residues. Germline assignment: CDR1 LNHNV and CDR2 YYDKDF (reference sequence). V was pared by 0 bases and J by 8 bases, with 8 bases between. The CDR3 sequence: CATSRDVREPQHF. In DNA form, the CDR3 reads TGTGCCACCAGCAGAGATGTCAGGGAGCCCCAGCATTTT.

The chain is built from TRBV11-1 and TRBJ1-4; no clear D. Trimming removed 5 bases from V and 0 bases from J, with 10 bases in between. CDR1 and CDR2 from the germline V gene are SGHAT and FQDESV (reference sequence). The CDR3 runs to 15 residues. The CDR3: CASSPTGTTNEKLFF. In DNA, the CDR3 is TGTGCCAGCAGCCCCACCGGTACAACTAATGAAAAACTGTTTTTT.

This sequence joins TRBV29-1 and TRBJ2-1, with 8 positions matching TRBD2. Germline CDR1 is SQVTM and CDR2 is ANQGSEA. The CDR3 runs to 15 residues. Trimming took 4 bases from V and 5 from J; bases not matched to a gene: 10. For the CDR3, the DNA is TGCAGCGTTGGGCGTGTCGGCGGGAGGAACAATGAGCAGTTCTTC. Translating it yields CSVGRVGGRNNEQFF.

As to this clone: Other DNA sequences in this sample translate to the same CDR3. The chain has TRBV3-1 (or the pseudogene TRBV3-2) and TRBJ2-1, with TRBD2 matching 9 bases. After removal of 4 bases from V and 5 bases from J, the junction contained 3 bases not matched to a gene. This CDR3 is 14 amino acids long. The germline gives CDR1 LGHDT, CDR2 YNNKEL (reference sequence). CDR3 protein: CASSRPSGDNEQFF. DNA for the CDR3: TGTGCCAGCAGCCGCCCTAGCGGGGACAATGAGCAGTTCTTC.

The genes are TRBV28 and TRBJ2-2, with D unresolved. V was cut by 2 bases and J by 4 bases, with 2 bases left in between. The CDR3 runs 12 residues. Germline V lookup: CDR1 MDHEN, CDR2 SYDVKM. In DNA, the CDR3 is TGTGCCAGCAGTTTACGCACCGGGGAGCTGTTTTTT. It is translated as CASSLRTGELFF.

The chain uses TRBV19 and TRBJ1-1; D unclear. CDR3 size: 14 residues. The germline V gene encodes CDR1 LNHDA and CDR2 SQIVND (reference sequence). V was clipped by 3 bases and J by 5 bases, with 13 bases between them. The CDR3 bases are TGTGCCAGTAGTATGGGCAGCTCAGTGACTGAAGCTTTCTTT. Translating it yields CASSMGSSVTEAFF.

A few counts support this clone. This sequence joins TRBV7-8 and TRBJ2-1; 8 bases fit TRBD2. V lost 2 bases, J lost 9 bases, and 15 bases stayed unmatched. Germline CDR1 is SGHVS and CDR2 is FQNEAQ. CDR3 length: 17 amino acids. In DNA form, the CDR3 reads TGTGCCAGCAGCTTATTTTCAGCGGGAGTATACGGGGGTGAGCAGTTCTTC. Protein product: CASSLFSAGVYGGEQFF.

The rearrangement uses TRBV5-1 and TRBJ1-1, with D possibly TRBD1 on 6 matching bases. In germline, CDR1 is SGHRS, CDR2 YFSETQ. Trimming left V 0 bases short and J 4 bases short, with 13 bases between. The CDR3 runs 15 residues. CDR3 amino acids: CASSLEGGPFTEAFF. The CDR3 DNA is TGCGCCAGCAGCTTGGAGGGGGGGCCGTTCACTGAAGCTTTCTTT.

This clone has more than one count but fewer than ten. The chain couples TRBV29-1 to TRBJ1-2, with 8 bases matching TRBD1. The CDR3 is 15 amino acids. From germline, CDR1 is SQVTM and CDR2 ANQGSEA. V shed 3 bases and J 6 bases; nucleotides not matched to a gene: 12. The CDR3 loop reads CSVDVLGRGRDGYTF. For the CDR3, the DNA is TGCAGCGTTGATGTCCTCGGCAGGGGGCGGGATGGCTACACCTTC.